A selection of T cell receptor beta chains follows, all from one sample in a study of blood T cell repertoires in COVID-19. Sequencing was performed with immunoSEQ multiplex PCR; in TCRdb, only in-frame clones are kept and a portion is missing. Of around 300,000 clones listed, around nine tenths are singletons. Specimen: PBMCs or T cells enriched from blood (not recorded which). These receptors originate from a woman aged 40 to 49 who had recovered from COVID-19. The CDR3 runs from the conserved cysteine through the conserved F or W. Fields, in order: V gene, D gene, clone size, J gene, CDR3 DNA, CDR3 protein. The D gene is left open where the match is weak. The size field is filled for only some rows; it gives once, few, many or a size class.

TRBV9	.	many	TRBJ2-2	TGTGCCAGCAGCGTTCGTTTGAACACCGGGGAGCTGTTTTTT	CASSVRLNTGELFF
TRBV3-1/TRBV3-2	.	.	TRBJ2-3	TGTGCCAGCAGCCAAGATTTCGTCTACACAGATACGCAGTATTTT	CASSQDFVYTDTQYF
TRBV5-8	.	.	TRBJ2-1	TGTGCCAGCAGCCTCCGGGGTATGGGGTACAATGAGCAGTTCTTC	CASSLRGMGYNEQFF
TRBV9	TRBD1	.	TRBJ1-4	TGTGCCAGCAGCGTAGAACAGGGGGCGCGAGGTGAAAAACTGTTTTTT	CASSVEQGARGEKLFF
TRBV19	TRBD2	.	TRBJ2-1	TGTGCCAGTAGTCCCTTAAGGGAGACTAGCGGAACTTACAATGAGCAGTTCTTC	CASSPLRETSGTYNEQFF
TRBV5-5	.	few	TRBJ2-7	TGTGCCAGCAGCCTCCAACGGGGCAGGGACACCTACGAGCAGTACTTC	CASSLQRGRDTYEQYF
TRBV5-4	TRBD2	.	TRBJ2-1	TGTGCCAGCAGCTCCCGGATAAGCGGGGGGAAAGGGAATGAGCAGTTCTTC	CASSSRISGGKGNEQFF
TRBV10-3	TRBD1	.	TRBJ2-7	TGTGCCATCAGCCGGGACAGGGAGGGCTACGAGCAGTACTTC	CAISRDREGYEQYF
TRBV24-1	TRBD1	.	TRBJ2-1	TGTGCCCCAACACCTAAGGGACAGACTAAAAATGAGCAGTTCTTC	CAPTPKGQTKNEQFF
TRBV10-2	TRBD1	.	TRBJ2-3	TGCGCCAGCAGTGAGGACAGGGGGCGTCGGGCAGATACGCAGTATTTT	CASSEDRGRRADTQYF
TRBV10-1	.	.	TRBJ1-1	TGCGCCAGCAGTGAAGGACATACTGAAGCTTTCTTT	CASSEGHTEAFF
TRBV10-3	TRBD2	.	TRBJ2-7	TGTGCCATCAGTGATCGGCAGAGCGGGAGCTACGAGCAGTACTTC	CAISDRQSGSYEQYF
TRBV15	.	.	TRBJ1-1	TGTGCCACCAGCACAGGGGACACTGAAGCTTTCTTT	CATSTGDTEAFF
TRBV6-1	TRBD1	once	TRBJ1-5	TGTGCCAGCAGGATCACAGGGGGGATCCAGCCCCAGCATTTT	CASRITGGIQPQHF
TRBV15	.	.	TRBJ1-5	TGTGCCACCAGCAGAGATCTGCAGGGAGGAAATCAGCCCCAGCATTTT	CATSRDLQGGNQPQHF
TRBV2	.	once	TRBJ2-7	TGTGCCAGCAGGTGGGAGGTTAACGAGCAGTACTTC	CASRWEVNEQYF
TRBV5-1	TRBD2	once	TRBJ2-1	TGCGCCAGCAGCTTGGAGCGGCTAGCGGGGGGAAATGAGCAGTTCTTC	CASSLERLAGGNEQFF
TRBV29-1	.	.	TRBJ1-1	TGCAGCGTTGAGGTGGTCGGGGGTAAAGCTTTCTTT	CSVEVVGGKAFF
TRBV7-9	TRBD1	.	TRBJ1-2	TGTGCCAGCAGCGACCGGGACAGTAGCGGCTACACCTTC	CASSDRDSSGYTF
TRBV23-1	TRBD2	.	TRBJ2-1	TGCGCCAGCAGTCTGTTGTCTAGCGGGAATTACAATGAGCAGTTCTTC	CASSLLSSGNYNEQFF
TRBV19	TRBD1	.	TRBJ1-4	TGTGCCAGTAATTTGAAGGGAGGACAGGGTATTGAAAAACTGTTTTTT	CASNLKGGQGIEKLFF
TRBV30	TRBD1	.	TRBJ1-2	TGTGCCTGGAGTGTACAGGGGCTGGGTGGCTACACCTTC	CAWSVQGLGGYTF
TRBV10-3	.	.	TRBJ2-3	TGTGCCATGGACAGCTTTAGCGGGTGGGCTAGCACAGATACGCAGTATTTT	CAMDSFSGWASTDTQYF
TRBV3-1/TRBV3-2	TRBD2	.	TRBJ2-1	TGTGCCAGCAGCCGACGGGGGAGCGGGGGGGCGGATGAGCAGTTCTTC	CASSRRGSGGADEQFF
TRBV2	TRBD1	.	TRBJ2-5	TGTGCCAGCAGCATAACTGGGACAGAACAAGAGACCCAGTACTTC	CASSITGTEQETQYF
TRBV4-2	TRBD2	.	TRBJ2-5	TGTGCCAGCAGCCAGGAGACTAGCGGACAAGAGACCCAGTACTTC	CASSQETSGQETQYF
TRBV6-6	.	few	TRBJ2-2	TGTGCCAGCAGTTACAGGGGAGGCACCGGGGAGCTGTTTTTT	CASSYRGGTGELFF
TRBV19	.	.	TRBJ1-5	TGTGCCAGTAGTGGCCGCAATCAGCCCCAGCATTTT	CASSGRNQPQHF
TRBV5-1	.	.	TRBJ1-1	TGCGCCAGCAGCGACGACAGGAGGTTTGGCACTGAAGCTTTCTTT	CASSDDRRFGTEAFF
TRBV7-9	TRBD1	.	TRBJ2-5	TGTGCCAGCAGCTTAGCGCGGGGGACAGGGGTTGAGACCCAGTACTTC	CASSLARGTGVETQYF
TRBV6-6	.	.	TRBJ2-5	TGTGCCAGCACTCCTACTAGCACGCAAGAGACCCAGTACTTC	CASTPTSTQETQYF